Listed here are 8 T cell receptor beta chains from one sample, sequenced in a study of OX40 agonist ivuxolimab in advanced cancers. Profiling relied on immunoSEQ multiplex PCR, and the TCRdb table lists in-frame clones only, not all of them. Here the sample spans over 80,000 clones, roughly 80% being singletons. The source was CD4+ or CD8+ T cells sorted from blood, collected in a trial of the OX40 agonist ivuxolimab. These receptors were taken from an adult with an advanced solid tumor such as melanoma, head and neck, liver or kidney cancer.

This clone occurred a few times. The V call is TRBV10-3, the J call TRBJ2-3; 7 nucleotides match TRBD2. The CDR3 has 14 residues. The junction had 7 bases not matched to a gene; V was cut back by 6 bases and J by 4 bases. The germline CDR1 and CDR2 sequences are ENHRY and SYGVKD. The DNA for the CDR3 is TGTGCCATCAGGCCGGGGGGAGTAGCAGATACGCAGTATTTT. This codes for CAIRPGGVADTQYF.

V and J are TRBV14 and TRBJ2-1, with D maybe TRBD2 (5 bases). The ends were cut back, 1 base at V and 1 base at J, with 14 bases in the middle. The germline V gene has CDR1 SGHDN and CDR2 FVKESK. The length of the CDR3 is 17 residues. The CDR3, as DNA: TGTGCCAGCAGCCAAGTGGGCGACTACCGGTCCTACAATGAGCAGTTCTTC. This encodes CASSQVGDYRSYNEQFF.

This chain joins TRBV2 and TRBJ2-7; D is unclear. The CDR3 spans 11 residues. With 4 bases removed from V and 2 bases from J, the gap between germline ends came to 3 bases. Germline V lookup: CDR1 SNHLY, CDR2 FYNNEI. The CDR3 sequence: CASSGPYEQYF. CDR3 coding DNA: TGTGCCAGCAGTGGACCCTACGAGCAGTACTTC.

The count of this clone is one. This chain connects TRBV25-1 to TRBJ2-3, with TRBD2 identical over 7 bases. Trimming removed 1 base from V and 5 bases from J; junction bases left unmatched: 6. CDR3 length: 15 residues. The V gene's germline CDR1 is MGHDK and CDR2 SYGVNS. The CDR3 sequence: CASSESGAGEDTQYF. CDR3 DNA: TGTGCCAGCAGTGAATCTGGGGCGGGGGAAGATACGCAGTATTTT.

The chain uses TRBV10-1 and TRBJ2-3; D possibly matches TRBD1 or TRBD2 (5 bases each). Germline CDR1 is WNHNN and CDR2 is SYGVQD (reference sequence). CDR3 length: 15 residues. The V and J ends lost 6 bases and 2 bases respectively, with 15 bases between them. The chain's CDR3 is CASRSTGAYTDTQYF. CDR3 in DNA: TGCGCCAGCAGATCGACCGGGGCCTACACAGATACGCAGTATTTT.

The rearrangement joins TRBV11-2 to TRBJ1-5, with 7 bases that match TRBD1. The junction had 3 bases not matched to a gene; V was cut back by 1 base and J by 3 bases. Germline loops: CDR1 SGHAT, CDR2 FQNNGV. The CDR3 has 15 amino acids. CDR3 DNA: TGTGCCAGCAGCTTAGCAGGGGGTTCCAATCAGCCCCAGCATTTT. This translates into CASSLAGGSNQPQHF.

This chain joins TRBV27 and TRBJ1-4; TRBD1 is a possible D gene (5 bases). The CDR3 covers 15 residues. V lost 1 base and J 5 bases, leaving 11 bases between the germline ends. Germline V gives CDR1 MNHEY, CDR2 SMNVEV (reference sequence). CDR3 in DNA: TGTGCCAGCAGTTTATACAAGGGACCGAATGAAAAACTGTTTTTT. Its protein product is CASSLYKGPNEKLFF. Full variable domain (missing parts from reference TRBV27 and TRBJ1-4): EAQVTQNPRYLITVTGKKLTVTCSQNMNHEYMSWYRQDPGLGLRQIYYSMNVEVTDKGDVPEGYKVSRKEKRNFPLILESPSPNQTSLYFCASSLYKGPNEKLFFGSGTQLSVL.

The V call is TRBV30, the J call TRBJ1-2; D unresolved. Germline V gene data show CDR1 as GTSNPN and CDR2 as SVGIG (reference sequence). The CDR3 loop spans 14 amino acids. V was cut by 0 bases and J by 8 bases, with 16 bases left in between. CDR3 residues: CAWSVDGFSKGYTF. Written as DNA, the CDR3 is TGTGCCTGGAGTGTGGACGGTTTTTCGAAGGGCTACACCTTC. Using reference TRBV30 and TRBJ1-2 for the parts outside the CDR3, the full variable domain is SQTIHQWPATLVQPVGSPLSLECTVEGTSNPNLYWYRQAAGRGLQLLFYSVGIGQISSEVPQNLSASRPQDRQFILSSKKLLLSDSGFYLCAWSVDGFSKGYTFGSGTRLTVV.